This entry describes one T cell receptor beta chain. The antigen is unknown. Primers used in a second PCR of roughly 6 to 11 cycles were a sample-barcoded 5' primer and a J-beta primer mix. TCRdb re-called the 5' RACE reads with MiXCR, one entry per CDR3 protein. Among hundreds of thousands of distinct CDR3 sequences listed, around 46% were seen once. These data originate in a study of blood T cells in healthy people across ages. Study-level information: In model experiments, template switching was able to capture about one barcoded beta molecule for every two T cells that were present. Overall study results and limits: It was the long-lived donors that had more naive CD4+ cells and higher diversity than aged donors. It was not possible, with unsorted PBMCs, to conclusively compare naive and antigen-experienced cells.

The junction had 12 bases not matched to a gene; V was cut back by 4 bases and J by 4 bases. The CDR3 consists of 16 residues. The germline V gene has CDR1 SEHNR and CDR2 FQNEAQ (reference sequence). The chain joins TRBV7-9 to TRBJ2-7; 8 bases are a match to TRBD2. Material for sequencing was blood. The TCR was taken from an older woman in good health. The CDR3 region has the DNA TGTGCCAGCAGCTGTTCCGGCGGGAGGAGTTTATACGAGCAGTACTTC. Its protein product is CASSCSGGRSLYEQYF.